The 16 T cell receptor beta chains given below trace back to one sample, sequenced in a study of beta chain features in type 1 diabetes. Study conclusions and caveats: Moderate yet significant TCRB CDR3 shortening was seen in Type 1 diabetes patients in all four CD4+ subsets.

Investigators reverse transcribed all isolated RNA, so they sequenced expressed TCRB transcripts. Produced via immunoSEQ multiplex PCR; TCRdb's table is partial and in-frame only. There are 280,000 or so clones in the sample; 15% occur only once, and about 0.014% lies in the top ten. Antigens of these TCRs are unknown. The specimen sequenced was naive CD4+ T cells from blood. The source of these receptors is a man aged 18 to 29 with type 1 diabetes.

J is TRBJ2-3 and V is TRBV27; maybe TRBD2 (6 bases). V shed 2 bases and J shed 4 bases, with 10 bases lying between them. Per germline, CDR1 MNHEY and CDR2 SMNVEV (reference sequence). The CDR3 contains 14 residues. As DNA, the CDR3 is TGTGCCAGCAGTTTAGGAGGGCCCTCAGATACGCAGTATTTT. Translated, it gives CASSLGGPSDTQYF.

On this clone: Other DNA variants within this sample encode the same CDR3. The rearrangement uses TRBV30 and TRBJ1-1, with TRBD1 identical over 8 bases. Germline V CDR1 and CDR2: GTSNPN, SVGIG (reference sequence). J was trimmed by 4 bases and V by 4 bases; bases with no gene match: 2. This CDR3 is built from 12 residues. This chain's CDR3 is CAWTTGGTEAFF. The CDR3 DNA reads as TGTGCCTGGACCACAGGGGGCACTGAAGCTTTCTTT. Combining the CDR3 with reference TRBV30 and TRBJ1-1 gives the whole variable domain SQTIHQWPATLVQPVGSPLSLECTVEGTSNPNLYWYRQAAGRGLQLLFYSVGIGQISSEVPQNLSASRPQDRQFILSSKKLLLSDSGFYLCAWTTGGTEAFFGQGTRLTVV.

The rearrangement joins TRBV6-5 to TRBJ2-1; D perhaps matches TRBD1 (6 bases). Germline lookup yields CDR1 MNHEY and CDR2 SVGAGI. Trimming cost V 2 bases and J 9 bases, with 14 bases left between them. The CDR3 consists of 14 residues. CDR3 bases: TGTGCCAGCAGTTACCGGTACAGGGCGGGTGAGCAGTTCTTC. Translated: CASSYRYRAGEQFF.

The chain joins TRBV5-1 to TRBJ2-5; TRBD1 is a possible D gene (5 bases). Germline V CDR1 and CDR2: SGHRS, YFSETQ. The CDR3 runs 14 residues. With 4 bases removed from V and 5 bases from J, the gap between germline ends came to 15 bases. The CDR3 region has the DNA TGCGCCAGCAGCCATTTCACGGACAAGGAGACCCAGTACTTC. It is translated as CASSHFTDKETQYF.

The chain uses TRBV5-4 and TRBJ1-3; 8 nucleotides match TRBD1. This CDR3 is 13 amino acids long. Germline CDR1 SGHNT, CDR2 YYREEE (reference sequence). Trimming at V came to 4 bases and at J to 8 bases, leaving 5 bases not matched to a gene. The CDR3 coding sequence is TGTGCCAGCAGCGTCGGACAGGGAGACACCATATATTTT. It encodes CASSVGQGDTIYF.

This chain uses TRBV20-1 with TRBJ2-5; D remains unclear. The germline V gene has CDR1 DFQATT and CDR2 SNEGSKA (reference sequence). CDR3 length: 11 residues. Here the CDR3 DNA reads TGCAGCTTGAGGCTCGGGGAGACCCAGTACTTC. This sequence encodes CSLRLGETQYF.

In this sample, this clone turned up a few times. The identical CDR3 is also encoded by other nucleotide sequences in the sample. The chain recombines TRBV29-1 with TRBJ1-4, with 8 positions matching TRBD1. The CDR3 loop spans 13 amino acids. The junction had 4 bases not matched to a gene; V was cut back by 7 bases and J by 3 bases. Germline V gives CDR1 SQVTM, CDR2 ANQGSEA. CDR3 in DNA: TGCAGCGCCGTACAGGGGGCTAATGAAAAACTGTTTTTT. Protein: CSAVQGANEKLFF.

This clone was seen a few times. V gene TRBV18 combines with J gene TRBJ1-1; a weak D match, TRBD1 (6 bases). This CDR3 has 15 residues. V lost 0 bases to trimming and J lost 1 base, with 9 bases between them. CDR1 is KGHSH, CDR2 LQKENI, per germline. The DNA for the CDR3 is TGTGCCAGCTCACCACCGGGGGCGTCGAACACTGAAGCTTTCTTT. Translated, it gives CASSPPGASNTEAFF.

This clone was detected only a few times. The sample has other DNA sequences that encode this CDR3 too. The CDR3 region is CASSLVRGSSYEQYF. In DNA, the CDR3 is TGTGCCAGCAGCTTAGTGCGGGGGAGCTCCTACGAGCAGTACTTC. The genes are TRBV11-2 and TRBJ2-7, with TRBD2 matching 7 bases. The CDR3 runs to 15 residues. Germline assignment: CDR1 SGHAT and CDR2 FQNNGV. Trimming took 1 base from V and 0 from J; bases not matched to a gene: 3.

With respect to this clone: Different DNA sequences within this sample yield the same CDR3. The chain is built from TRBV19 and TRBJ2-5; weak D call: TRBD1 (6 bases). The CDR3 covers 13 residues. Germline CDR1 is LNHDA and CDR2 is SQIVND (reference sequence). Trimming pared 4 bases from V and 5 bases from J, leaving 11 bases between. In nucleotides, the CDR3 is TGTGCCAGTAGTAGCACAGGGCGGGAGACCCAGTACTTC. It translates to CASSSTGRETQYF. The full variable domain, its missing parts supplied by reference TRBV19 and TRBJ2-5, is DGGITQSPKYLFRKEGQNVTLSCEQNLNHDAMYWYRQDPGQGLRLIYYSQIVNDFQKGDIAEGYSVSREKKESFPLTVTSAQKNPTAFYLCASSSTGRETQYFGPGTRLLVL.

This clone has a handful of counts. The chain uses TRBV12-5 and TRBJ2-3, with D maybe TRBD1 (6 bases). The CDR3 has 13 amino acids. Germline V CDR1 and CDR2: LGHNT, FRNRAP. Trimming stripped 3 bases from V and 6 bases from J, with 10 bases between. The CDR3 loop reads CASGFQGQDTQYF. In nucleotides, the CDR3 is TGTGCTAGTGGTTTCCAGGGGCAGGATACGCAGTATTTT.

The chain combines TRBV18 with TRBJ2-7, with 7 positions matching TRBD1. The V gene end was trimmed by 2 bases and the J gene end by 4 bases; junction bases not matched to a gene: 5. Germline V gene lookup returns CDR1 KGHSH and CDR2 LQKENI. The CDR3 is 14 amino acids. The CDR3 DNA reads TGTGCCAGCTCACCATCCCAGGGGGAATACGAGCAGTACTTC. This gives the protein CASSPSQGEYEQYF.

In its sample, this clone was seen a few times. The chain links TRBV9 to TRBJ1-5; 7 bases agree with TRBD1. The CDR3 sequence is 17 residues long. In germline, CDR1 is SGDLS, CDR2 YYNGEE. J was trimmed by 2 bases and V by 3 bases; bases with no gene match: 11. CDR3 bases: TGTGCCAGCAGCGATCGACTAGACAGGGAAGGCAATCAGCCCCAGCATTTT. It translates to CASSDRLDREGNQPQHF.

This clone was observed a handful of times. The CDR3 nucleotides read TGTGCCAGCAGCCCCACGGGTCGAGCCGGATCCCAGTACTTC. Residues: CASSPTGRAGSQYF. This chain uses TRBV28 with TRBJ2-7, with D hard to call. The germline V gene encodes CDR1 MDHEN and CDR2 SYDVKM. This CDR3 comprises 14 residues. V was clipped by 6 bases and J by 10 bases, with 22 bases between them.

V and J are TRBV6-5 and TRBJ2-1; 11 positions match TRBD2. The CDR3 consists of 15 residues. Germline V gene lookup returns CDR1 MNHEY and CDR2 SVGAGI. J gave up 5 bases and V 5 bases, and 5 bases lay outside the gene matches. The CDR3 sequence is CASSRLAGSNNEQFF. The DNA for the CDR3 is TGTGCCAGCAGTAGACTAGCGGGGTCGAACAATGAGCAGTTCTTC.

The chain employs TRBV5-1 and TRBJ1-2; 8 bases fit TRBD1. The ends lost 0 bases at V and 3 bases at J; junction bases unmatched: 4. The CDR3 covers 15 residues. CDR1 and CDR2 from the germline V gene are SGHRS and YFSETQ. The chain's CDR3 is CASSLVQGGDYGYTF. The CDR3 region has the DNA TGCGCCAGCAGCTTGGTACAGGGGGGAGACTATGGCTACACCTTC.